The TCR beta chain described here comes from a study of blood T cell repertoires in COVID-19. At the level of the study: Some COVID-19 samples were acute and others convalescent; all came from the United States, Italy and Spain.

The J segment lost 7 bases and the V segment lost 0 bases, leaving 6 bases of the junction unmatched. CDR1 is SGHNT, CDR2 YYREEE, per germline (reference sequence). CDR3 length equals 14 residues. TCRdb keeps only in-frame clones here, not all; method: immunoSEQ multiplex PCR. The sample carries 150,000 to 200,000 clones, approximately 90% recorded once. The chain joins TRBV5-4 to TRBJ2-7, with 8 bases aligning to TRBD1. This sequence originates from a young woman who had recovered from COVID-19. Sequencing used peripheral blood. The CDR3 region has the DNA TGTGCCAGCAGCTTGGACAGGGGGAGTCGGGAGCAGTACTTC. This translates into CASSLDRGSREQYF. Supplemented by reference TRBV5-4 and TRBJ2-7, the full variable domain reads ETGVTQSPTHLIKTRGQQVTLRCSSQSGHNTVSWYQQALGQGPQFIFQYYREEENGRGNFPPRFSGLQFPNYSSELNVNALELDDSALYLCASSLDRGSREQYFGPGTRLTVT.